One sample yielded the 24 T cell receptor beta chains listed below, sequenced in a study of CD8+CD57+ T cells in acquired aplastic anemia. CDR3 and TCR beta VDJ profiling relied on genomic DNA as the template. TCRdb re-analysed the reads in MiXCR, keeping a single row per CDR3 protein. The sample carries about 210,000 distinct CDR3 sequences, over 55% recorded once. What was sequenced was sorted CD4+, CD8+, or CD8+CD57+ T cells (not recorded which) from PBMCs. The receptors shown here come from a human donor in good health.

The J gene is TRBJ1-6, the V gene TRBV2; D is uncertain. Trimming left V 5 bases short and J 5 bases short, with 10 bases between. Looked up from germline, CDR1 is SNHLY and CDR2 is FYNNEI. The length of the CDR3 is 14 residues. DNA of the CDR3: TGTGCCAGCAGTTGGCCCCGGCATAATTCACCCCTCCACTTT. This encodes CASSWPRHNSPLHF.

The chain joins TRBV7-2 to TRBJ2-3, with 12 nucleotides matching TRBD2. The ends lost 5 bases at V and 5 bases at J; junction bases unmatched: 8. The CDR3 is made up of 16 amino acids. Germline CDR1 reads SGHTA; CDR2 reads FQGNSA. The CDR3 DNA reads as TGTGCCAGCAGCCTTCGACTAGCGGGGGACTTAGATACGCAGTATTTT. Protein: CASSLRLAGDLDTQYF. Complete variable domain (other parts from reference TRBV7-2 and TRBJ2-3): GAGVSQSPSNKVTEKGKDVELRCDPISGHTALYWYRQSLGQGLEFLIYFQGNSAPDKSGLPSDRFSAERTGGSVSTLTIQRTQQEDSAVYLCASSLRLAGDLDTQYFGPGTRLTVL.

The V and J genes are TRBV7-9 and TRBJ1-1; TRBD1 agrees at 8 bases. Germline CDR1 is SEHNR and CDR2 is FQNEAQ (reference sequence). With 0 bases clipped from V and 3 bases from J, the junction kept 3 bases outside the gene matches. This CDR3 spans 15 amino acids. The CDR3 DNA follows: TGTGCCAGCAGCTTAGCGCAGGGGGCAGACACTGAAGCTTTCTTT. As protein: CASSLAQGADTEAFF. The variable domain in full, with the rest retrieved from reference TRBV7-9 and TRBJ1-1, is DTGVSQNPRHKITKRGQNVTFRCDPISEHNRLYWYRQTLGQGPEFLTYFQNEAQLEKSRLLSDRFSAERPKGSFSTLEIQRTEQGDSAMYLCASSLAQGADTEAFFGQGTRLTVV.

This clonotype was seen repeatedly, ten times or more. The rearrangement links TRBV6-1 to TRBJ1-1; 8 nucleotides match TRBD1. The V gene's germline CDR1 is MNHNS and CDR2 SASEGT. This CDR3 is built from 14 residues. V shed 8 bases and J 0 bases; nucleotides not matched to a gene: 5. The CDR3: CASGQGIMNTEAFF. The CDR3 region has the DNA TGTGCCAGCGGACAGGGCATCATGAACACTGAAGCTTTCTTT.

This chain connects TRBV10-3 to TRBJ2-1, with 8 bases matching TRBD2. The V and J ends lost 5 bases and 6 bases, in that order; junction bases with no gene match: 3. Germline CDR1 and CDR2: ENHRY and SYGVKD. The CDR3 sequence is 13 residues long. CDR3 in amino acids: CAISPGLVNEQFF. The CDR3 DNA reads as TGTGCCATCAGTCCGGGACTAGTCAATGAGCAGTTCTTC.

The chain couples TRBV4-3 to TRBJ1-4; the D is unclear. Germline values: CDR1 LGHNA, CDR2 YSLEER. V was trimmed by 4 bases and J by 0 bases, leaving 12 bases between them. The CDR3 sequence is 16 residues long. The CDR3 DNA follows: TGCGCCAGCAGCCGAGGCGACGGGCCAACTAATGAAAAACTGTTTTTT. It translates to CASSRGDGPTNEKLFF.

The V and J genes are TRBV9 and TRBJ1-2, with a possible D match to TRBD1 (6 bases). The V end lost 5 bases, the J end lost 8 bases, and 10 bases lay between the germline ends. The germline gives CDR1 SGDLS, CDR2 YYNGEE. The CDR3 is 11 residues long. The CDR3 bases are TGTGCCAGCAGTTCCAGGGGAGGCTACACCTTC. Encoded protein: CASSSRGGYTF.

The chain carries TRBV25-1 and TRBJ1-6, with 7 bases fitting TRBD1. Per the germline V gene, CDR1 is MGHDK and CDR2 is SYGVNS. V lost 1 base, J lost 9 bases, and 6 bases stayed unmatched. The CDR3 loop spans 15 amino acids. The CDR3 DNA follows: TGTGCCAGCAGTGAATCCCGGGACAGCCTTTCACCCCTCCACTTT. The encoded protein is CASSESRDSLSPLHF.

This chain uses TRBV19 with TRBJ2-5; TRBD2 aligns across 7 bases. Trimming removed 5 bases from V and 4 bases from J; junction bases left unmatched: 4. Germline assignment: CDR1 LNHDA and CDR2 SQIVND (reference sequence). CDR3 size: 13 residues. The CDR3 DNA sequence: TGTGCCAGTAGTGCTTCGGGGGGAGAGACCCAGTACTTC. This codes for CASSASGGETQYF.

The CDR3 protein is CATSRDRASLINEQFF. The CDR3 DNA sequence: TGTGCCACCAGCAGAGATAGGGCCTCCTTGATCAATGAGCAGTTCTTC. V gene TRBV15 combines with J gene TRBJ2-1; D gene unclear. Germline CDR1 and CDR2: LNHNV and YYDKDF (reference sequence). The CDR3 spans 16 residues. V shed 0 bases and J shed 6 bases, with 15 bases lying between them.

This clonotype is a singleton in its sample. This chain connects TRBV20-1 to TRBJ2-3; D is uncertain. V lost 1 base to trimming and J lost 4 bases, with 12 bases between them. The CDR3 totals 14 residues. In germline, CDR1 is DFQATT, CDR2 SNEGSKA (reference sequence). The CDR3 here is CSARVAIDSDTQYF. The CDR3 DNA is TGCAGTGCTAGAGTGGCTATTGATTCAGATACGCAGTATTTT.

This clonotype is a singleton in its sample. The chain combines TRBV27 with TRBJ2-7; 8 nucleotides agree with TRBD2. The junction had 8 bases not matched to a gene; V was cut back by 6 bases and J by 4 bases. The CDR3 extends over 14 amino acids. Per the germline V gene, CDR1 is MNHEY and CDR2 is SMNVEV (reference sequence). CDR3 region: CASRLGGGSYEQYF. The CDR3 nucleotides are TGTGCCAGCAGATTAGGCGGGGGGTCGTACGAGCAGTACTTC.

V and J are TRBV10-3 and TRBJ2-1; D possibly corresponds to TRBD2 (6 bases). The CDR3 is 16 residues long. Per germline, CDR1 ENHRY and CDR2 SYGVKD. The V and J ends lost 0 bases and 2 bases respectively, with 11 bases between them. The CDR3 sequence: CAISESEEGPYNEQFF. CDR3 coding DNA: TGTGCCATCAGTGAGTCTGAGGAGGGTCCCTACAATGAGCAGTTCTTC.

The rearrangement uses TRBV20-1 and TRBJ2-7, with TRBD1 matching 7 bases. The CDR3 covers 14 residues. The trim removed 4 bases at V and 5 bases at J, leaving 11 bases unmatched. CDR1 is DFQATT, CDR2 SNEGSKA, per germline (reference sequence). The CDR3 reads CSAKNSLGQDEQYF. The CDR3 nucleotides are TGCAGTGCTAAAAACTCTCTCGGACAGGACGAGCAGTACTTC.

This clonotype was observed at least ten times. The chain recombines TRBV14 with TRBJ1-1; no clear D. CDR1 and CDR2 (germline): SGHDN, FVKESK. Trimming shortened V by 3 bases and J by 1 base, and 15 bases separated the two germline ends. This CDR3 region has 16 residues. CDR3 bases: TGTGCCAGCAGCCAGACGGGAGGCAGCTCGAACACTGAAGCTTTCTTT. This gives the protein CASSQTGGSSNTEAFF.

This clonotype was counted ten times or more. The V gene is TRBV6-5, the J gene TRBJ2-7, with 8 bases that match TRBD1. V shed 7 bases and J 1 base; nucleotides not matched to a gene: 3. Germline assignment: CDR1 MNHEY and CDR2 SVGAGI. This CDR3 has 13 residues. The DNA of the CDR3 is TGTGCCAGCAAATACAGGGGGTCCTACGAGCAGTACTTC. Translation: CASKYRGSYEQYF.

In this sample, this clonotype turned up many times. The chain links TRBV20-1 to TRBJ2-7; weak D call: TRBD2 (6 bases). The CDR3 consists of 14 residues. V gave up 2 bases and J gave up 0 bases, with 11 bases separating them. From germline, CDR1 is DFQATT and CDR2 SNEGSKA (reference sequence). The CDR3 sequence is CSARNEAGSYEQYF. CDR3 sequence (DNA): TGCAGTGCTAGAAATGAAGCGGGCTCCTACGAGCAGTACTTC.

This clonotype showed up many times. The gene calls are TRBV2 and TRBJ2-2; TRBD1 matches at 7 bases. There are 14 residues in the CDR3. Per the germline V gene, CDR1 is SNHLY and CDR2 is FYNNEI. V lost 8 bases, J lost 1 base, and 4 bases stayed unmatched. CDR3 in amino acids: CASAGTVNTGELFF. In DNA form, the CDR3 reads TGTGCCAGCGCCGGGACAGTGAACACCGGGGAGCTGTTTTTT.

The chain joins TRBV20-1 to TRBJ1-3; D is perhaps TRBD1 (5 bases). This CDR3 comprises 12 residues. The germline V gene has CDR1 DFQATT and CDR2 SNEGSKA (reference sequence). The V end was cut by 5 bases, the J end by 4 bases, with 9 bases between. The CDR3 nucleotides read TGCAGTGCTGGGGGGAACGGAAACACCATATATTTT. Encoded protein: CSAGGNGNTIYF.

About this clonotype itself: A much bigger clone sits one base away, suggesting this may be a read error. J is TRBJ2-3 and V is TRBV5-5, with D perhaps matching TRBD2 (5 bases). The CDR3 contains 16 residues. Germline CDR1 is SGHKS and CDR2 is YYEKEE (reference sequence). With 4 bases removed from V and 5 bases from J, the gap between germline ends came to 20 bases. CDR3 residues: CASSDLAGFTQDTQYF. The CDR3 region has the DNA TGTGCCAGCAGCGACCTAGCAGGCTTCACACAAGATACGCAGTATTTT.

The chain couples TRBV12-5 to TRBJ1-1; D ambiguous. The CDR3 has 13 residues. Germline CDR1 is LGHNT and CDR2 is FRNRAP. DNA for the CDR3: TGTGCCAGCAGTTTAGGTACGGCCACTGAAGCTTTCTTT. This encodes CASSLGTATEAFF.

The chain uses TRBV7-2 and TRBJ1-6; D unresolved. The CDR3 consists of 13 residues. Germline loops: CDR1 SGHTA, CDR2 FQGNSA. Trimming stripped 6 bases from V and 6 bases from J, with 9 bases between. Here the CDR3 reads CASSLTFNSPLHF. For the CDR3, the DNA is TGTGCCAGCAGTTTGACGTTTAATTCACCCCTCCACTTT.

The chain employs TRBV5-6 and TRBJ2-1; D gene ambiguous. There are 13 residues in the CDR3. V gave up 0 bases and J gave up 4 bases, with 5 bases separating them. CDR1 and CDR2 (germline): SGHDT, YYEEEE. CDR3 DNA: TGTGCCAGCAGCTTGGATCGGTACAATGAGCAGTTCTTC. Amino acids: CASSLDRYNEQFF.

This sequence joins TRBV24-1 and TRBJ2-1; 7 positions agree with TRBD2. Trimming cost V 1 base and J 5 bases; bases outside gene matches: 4. CDR1 and CDR2 from the germline V gene are KGHDR and SFDVKD. The CDR3 runs 15 residues. As DNA, the CDR3 is TGTGCCACCAGTGATTTCGCGGGAGTAGACAATGAGCAGTTCTTC. Amino acids: CATSDFAGVDNEQFF.